This paragraph reports one T cell receptor beta chain. Its antigen is unidentified. The data were obtained in a study of regulatory T cells in long-lasting Graves disease. Regarding the study as a whole: Public clonotype sharing was higher in persistent than newly diagnosed patients.

The CDR3 contains 14 residues. V dropped 5 bases and J dropped 0 bases, with 11 bases sitting between them. Per the germline V gene, CDR1 is SEHNR and CDR2 is FQNEAQ (reference sequence). The time point here: persistent/refractory GD, antithyroid drugs over 5 years with positive TRAb. Preparation of the TCR library used RNA extracted from PBMCs. The authors built TCR beta libraries using iRepertoire HTBI primers and Arm-PCR of CDR3 regions. Per the study methods: Some 60 TRBV and about 15 TRBJ segments were identified across samples. Each CDR3 protein is one row after TCRdb ran MiXCR on the multiplex PCR reads. The V and J calls follow TCRdb's processing rather than the paper's. This table has about 310,000 distinct CDR3 sequences, 22% appearing once.

The source of this sequence is a female donor with Graves disease. Sample: peripheral blood mononuclear cells (PBMCs), taken when the disease was refractory, from a patient treated with antithyroid drugs. This chain joins TRBV7-9 and TRBJ2-7, with D unresolved. The CDR3 DNA follows: TGTGCCAGCAGCCATAGCCCCAGCTCCTACGAGCAGTACTTC. It translates to CASSHSPSSYEQYF.